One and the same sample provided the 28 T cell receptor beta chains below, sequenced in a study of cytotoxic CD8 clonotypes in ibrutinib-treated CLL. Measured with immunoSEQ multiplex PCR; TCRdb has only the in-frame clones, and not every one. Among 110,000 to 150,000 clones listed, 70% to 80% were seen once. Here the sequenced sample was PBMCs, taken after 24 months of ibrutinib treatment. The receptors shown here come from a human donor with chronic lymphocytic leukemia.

Here the CDR3 DNA reads TGTGCCAGCAGCTCCCCAACGGGGGGCGGTGGGGCCAACGTCCTGACTTTC. This codes for CASSSPTGGGGANVLTF. V usage is TRBV7-9 and J usage is TRBJ2-6, with a weak D call TRBD2 (7 bases). V lost 4 bases and J 3 bases, leaving 16 bases between the germline ends. The germline V gene encodes CDR1 SEHNR and CDR2 FQNEAQ (reference sequence). The CDR3 contains 17 residues.

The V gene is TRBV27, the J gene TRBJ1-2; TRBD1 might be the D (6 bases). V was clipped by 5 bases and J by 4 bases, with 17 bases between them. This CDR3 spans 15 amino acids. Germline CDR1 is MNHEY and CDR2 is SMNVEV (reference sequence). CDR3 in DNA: TGTGCCAGCAGTCCCCGAACGGGGGGCCGCTATGGCTACACCTTC. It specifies CASSPRTGGRYGYTF.

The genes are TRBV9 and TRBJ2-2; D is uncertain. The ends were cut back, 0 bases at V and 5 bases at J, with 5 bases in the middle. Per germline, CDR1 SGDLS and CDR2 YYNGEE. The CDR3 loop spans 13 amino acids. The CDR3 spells CASSVEVTGELFF. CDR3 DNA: TGTGCCAGCAGCGTAGAGGTAACCGGGGAGCTGTTTTTT.

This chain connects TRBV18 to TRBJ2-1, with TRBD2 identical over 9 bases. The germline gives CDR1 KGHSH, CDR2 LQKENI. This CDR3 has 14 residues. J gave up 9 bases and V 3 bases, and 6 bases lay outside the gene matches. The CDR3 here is CASSPRTSAGEQFF. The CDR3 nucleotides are TGTGCCAGCTCACCGCGGACTAGCGCGGGTGAGCAGTTCTTC.

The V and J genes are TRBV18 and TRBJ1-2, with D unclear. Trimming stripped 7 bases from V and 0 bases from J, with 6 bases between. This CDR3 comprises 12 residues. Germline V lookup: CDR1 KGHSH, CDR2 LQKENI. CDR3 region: CASYQTNYGYTF. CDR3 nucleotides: TGTGCCAGCTACCAGACTAACTATGGCTACACCTTC. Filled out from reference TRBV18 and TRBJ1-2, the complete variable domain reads NAGVMQNPRHLVRRRGQEARLRCSPMKGHSHVYWYRQLPEEGLKFMVYLQKENIIDESGMPKERFSAEFPKEGPSILRIQQVVRGDSAAYFCASYQTNYGYTFGSGTRLTVV.

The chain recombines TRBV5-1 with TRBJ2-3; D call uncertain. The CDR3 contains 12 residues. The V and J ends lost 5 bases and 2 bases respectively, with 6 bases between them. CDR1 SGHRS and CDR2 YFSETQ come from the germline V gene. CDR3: CASRVTTDTQYF. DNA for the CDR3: TGCGCCAGCAGGGTTACCACAGATACGCAGTATTTT.

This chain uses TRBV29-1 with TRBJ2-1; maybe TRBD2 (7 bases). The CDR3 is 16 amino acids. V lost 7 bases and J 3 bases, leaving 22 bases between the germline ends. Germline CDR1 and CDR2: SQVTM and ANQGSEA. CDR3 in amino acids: CSAGGPSGAYYNEQFF. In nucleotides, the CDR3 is TGCAGCGCGGGGGGACCCTCGGGGGCCTACTACAATGAGCAGTTCTTC.

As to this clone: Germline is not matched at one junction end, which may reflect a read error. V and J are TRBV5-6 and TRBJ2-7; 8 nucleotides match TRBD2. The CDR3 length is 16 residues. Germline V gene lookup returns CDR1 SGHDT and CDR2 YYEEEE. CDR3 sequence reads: CASTLGGGVAGYEQYF. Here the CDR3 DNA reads TGTGCCAGCACCTTGGGTGGCGGGGTAGCGGGGTACGAGCAGTACTTC.

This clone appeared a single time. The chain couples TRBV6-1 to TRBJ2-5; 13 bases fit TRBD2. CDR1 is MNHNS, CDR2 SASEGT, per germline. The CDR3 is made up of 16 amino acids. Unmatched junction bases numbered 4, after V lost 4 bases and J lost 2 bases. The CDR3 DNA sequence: TGTGCCAGCAGTGCCGGACTAGCGGGGGCTCAAGAGACCCAGTACTTC. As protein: CASSAGLAGAQETQYF.

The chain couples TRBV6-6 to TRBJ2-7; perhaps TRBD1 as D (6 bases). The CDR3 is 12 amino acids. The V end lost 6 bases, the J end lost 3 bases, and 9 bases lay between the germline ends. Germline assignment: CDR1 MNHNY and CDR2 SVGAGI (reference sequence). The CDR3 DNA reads TGTGCCAGCAGGCGAGGGGGCTACGAGCAGTACTTC. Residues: CASRRGGYEQYF.

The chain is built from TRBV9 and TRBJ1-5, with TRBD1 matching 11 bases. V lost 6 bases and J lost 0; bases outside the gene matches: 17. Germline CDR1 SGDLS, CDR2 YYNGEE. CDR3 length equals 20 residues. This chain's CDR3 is CASKTTGQGGPPGSNQPQHF. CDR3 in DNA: TGTGCCAGCAAAACAACGGGACAGGGGGGCCCCCCCGGTAGCAATCAGCCCCAGCATTTT.

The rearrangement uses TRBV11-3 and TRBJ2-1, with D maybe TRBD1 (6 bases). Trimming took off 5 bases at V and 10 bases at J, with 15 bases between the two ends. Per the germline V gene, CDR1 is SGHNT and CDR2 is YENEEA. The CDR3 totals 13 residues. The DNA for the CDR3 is TGTGCCAGCAGCCCCTCGACAGGAGGCGAGCAGTTCTTC. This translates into CASSPSTGGEQFF.

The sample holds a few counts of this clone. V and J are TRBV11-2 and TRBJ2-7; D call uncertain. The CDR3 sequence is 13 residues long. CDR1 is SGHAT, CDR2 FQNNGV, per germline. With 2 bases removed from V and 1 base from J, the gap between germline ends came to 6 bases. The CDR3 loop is CASSLHTSYEQYF. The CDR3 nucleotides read TGTGCCAGCAGCTTACACACTTCCTACGAGCAGTACTTC.

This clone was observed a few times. The CDR3 sequence is CASSQALGGPLHF. The CDR3 coding sequence is TGTGCCAGCAGTCAAGCCCTGGGTGGGCCCCTCCACTTT. The chain carries TRBV7-2 and TRBJ1-6; D unclear. Trimming pared 6 bases from V and 13 bases from J, leaving 16 bases between. Germline-derived CDR1 and CDR2 are SGHTA and FQGNSA. The CDR3 is made up of 13 amino acids.

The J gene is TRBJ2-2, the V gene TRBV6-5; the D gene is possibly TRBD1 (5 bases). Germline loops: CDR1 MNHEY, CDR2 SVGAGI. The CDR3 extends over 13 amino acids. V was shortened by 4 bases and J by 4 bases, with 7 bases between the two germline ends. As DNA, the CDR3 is TGTGCCAGCAGTTTAGGGGTCACCGGGGAGCTGTTTTTT. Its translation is CASSLGVTGELFF.

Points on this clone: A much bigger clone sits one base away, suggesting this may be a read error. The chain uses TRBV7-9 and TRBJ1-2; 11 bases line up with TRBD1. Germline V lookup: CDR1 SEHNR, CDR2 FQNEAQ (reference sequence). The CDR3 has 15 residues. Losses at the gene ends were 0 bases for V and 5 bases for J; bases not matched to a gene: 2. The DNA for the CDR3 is TGTGCCAGCAGCTTAGCGGGGACAGGGGGTTATGGCTACACCTTC. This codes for CASSLAGTGGYGYTF.

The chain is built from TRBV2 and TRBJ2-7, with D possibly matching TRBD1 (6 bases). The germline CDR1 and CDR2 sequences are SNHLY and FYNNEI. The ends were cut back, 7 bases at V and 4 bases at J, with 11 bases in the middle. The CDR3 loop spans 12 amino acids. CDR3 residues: CASTTQGYEQYF. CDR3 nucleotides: TGTGCCAGCACCACACAGGGATACGAGCAGTACTTC.

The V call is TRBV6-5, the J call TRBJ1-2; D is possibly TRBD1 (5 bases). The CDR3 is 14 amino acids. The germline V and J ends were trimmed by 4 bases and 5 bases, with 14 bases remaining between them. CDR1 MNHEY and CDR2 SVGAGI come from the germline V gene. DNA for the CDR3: TGTGCCAGCAGTTCGAAGGGGTTGAGGTATGGCTACACCTTC. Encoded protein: CASSSKGLRYGYTF.

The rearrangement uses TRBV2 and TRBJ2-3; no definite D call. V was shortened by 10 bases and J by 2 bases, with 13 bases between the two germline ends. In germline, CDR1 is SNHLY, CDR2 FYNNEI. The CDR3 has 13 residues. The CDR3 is CANRYSNTDTQYF. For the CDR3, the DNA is TGTGCCAACCGGTACTCGAACACAGATACGCAGTATTTT.

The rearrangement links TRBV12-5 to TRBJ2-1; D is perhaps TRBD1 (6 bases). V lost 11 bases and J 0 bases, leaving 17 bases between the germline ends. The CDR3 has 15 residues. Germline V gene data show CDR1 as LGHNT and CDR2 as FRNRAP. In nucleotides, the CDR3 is TGTGCTGGCAACAGGGCGCGAGGCTCCTACAATGAGCAGTTCTTC. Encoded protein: CAGNRARGSYNEQFF.

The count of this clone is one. CDR3 sequence (DNA): TGCAGCGTTGTGGGGGGTTCCGGCACCGGGGAGCTGTTTTTT. Translation: CSVVGGSGTGELFF. The chain joins TRBV29-1 to TRBJ2-2, with D maybe TRBD2 (6 bases). V lost 4 bases and J 4 bases, leaving 13 bases between the germline ends. Germline CDR1 is SQVTM and CDR2 is ANQGSEA. This CDR3 has 14 amino acids.

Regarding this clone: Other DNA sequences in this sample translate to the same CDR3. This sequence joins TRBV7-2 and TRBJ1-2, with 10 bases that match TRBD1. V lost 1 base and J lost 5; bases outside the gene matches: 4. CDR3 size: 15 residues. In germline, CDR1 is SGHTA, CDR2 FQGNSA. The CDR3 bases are TGTGCCAGCAGCTTAGGGACAGGGGGAGGGTATGGCTACACCTTC. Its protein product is CASSLGTGGGYGYTF.

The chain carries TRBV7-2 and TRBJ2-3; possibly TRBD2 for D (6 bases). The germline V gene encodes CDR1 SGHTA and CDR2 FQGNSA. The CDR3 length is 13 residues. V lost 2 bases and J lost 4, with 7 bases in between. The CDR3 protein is CASSLLASDTQYF. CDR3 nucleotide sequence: TGTGCCAGCAGCTTACTAGCGTCAGATACGCAGTATTTT.

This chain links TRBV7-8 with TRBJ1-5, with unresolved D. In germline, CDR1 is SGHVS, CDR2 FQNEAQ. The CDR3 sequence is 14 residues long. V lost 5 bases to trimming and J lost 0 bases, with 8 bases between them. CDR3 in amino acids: CASSPRGSNQPQHF. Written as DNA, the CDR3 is TGTGCCAGCAGCCCCCGGGGTAGCAATCAGCCCCAGCATTTT.

CDR3 residues: CASSPRPTGELFF. The CDR3 bases are TGTGCCAGCAGCCCCCGCCCGACCGGGGAGCTGTTTTTT. The chain couples TRBV11-3 to TRBJ2-2; D gene ambiguous. Germline-derived CDR1 and CDR2 are SGHNT and YENEEA. CDR3 length: 13 residues. Trimming removed 5 bases at V and 5 bases at J, with 9 bases between.

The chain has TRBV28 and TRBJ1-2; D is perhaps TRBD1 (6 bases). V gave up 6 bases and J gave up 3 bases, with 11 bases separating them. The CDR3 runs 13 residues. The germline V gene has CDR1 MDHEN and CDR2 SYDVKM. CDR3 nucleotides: TGTGCCAGCAGCCCGGGACAAGACTATGGCTACACCTTC. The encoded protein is CASSPGQDYGYTF.

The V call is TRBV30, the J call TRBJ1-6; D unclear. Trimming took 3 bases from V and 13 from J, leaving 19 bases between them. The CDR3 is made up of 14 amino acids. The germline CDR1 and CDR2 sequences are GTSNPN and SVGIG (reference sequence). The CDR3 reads CAWRGRLGGWPLHF. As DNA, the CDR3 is TGTGCCTGGAGGGGGAGACTGGGTGGATGGCCCCTCCACTTT.

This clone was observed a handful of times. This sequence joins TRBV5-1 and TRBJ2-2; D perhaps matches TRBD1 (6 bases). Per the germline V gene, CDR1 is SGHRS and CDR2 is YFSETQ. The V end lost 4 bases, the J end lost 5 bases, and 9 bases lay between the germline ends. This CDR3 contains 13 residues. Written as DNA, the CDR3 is TGCGCCAGCAGCCCTACAGGGACCGGGGAGCTGTTTTTT. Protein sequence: CASSPTGTGELFF.